What follows are 27 T cell receptor beta chains derived from one specimen sequenced in a study of control samples from healthy donors and cancer patients. Profiled with immunoSEQ multiplex PCR; TCRdb holds only in-frame clones, not every one. The table records some 67,000 clones, roughly nine tenths of them present only once. The sequencing input was PBMCs. All receptors derive from a man aged 55 to 70 with lung cancer.

The CDR3 sequence: CASSSPSSVGAGELFF. CDR3 nucleotide sequence: TGTGCCAGCAGTTCGCCGTCGAGTGTGGGTGCCGGGGAGCTGTTTTTT. This rearrangement joins TRBV28 to TRBJ2-2; no clear D. Germline CDR1 is MDHEN and CDR2 is SYDVKM. Trimming shortened V by 4 bases and J by 6 bases, and 18 bases separated the two germline ends. The CDR3 is 16 residues long.

The chain employs TRBV6-5 and TRBJ2-3, with 7 bases aligning to TRBD1. The CDR3 contains 14 residues. J lost 2 bases, V lost 2 bases, and 1 base had no gene match. Germline lookup yields CDR1 MNHEY and CDR2 SVGAGI. DNA for the CDR3: TGTGCCAGCAGTTACCAGGGGGACACAGATACGCAGTATTTT. Translating gives CASSYQGDTDTQYF.

This clone was recorded once. The rearrangement joins TRBV30 to TRBJ1-6; D gene ambiguous. The length of the CDR3 is 16 residues. Germline V gives CDR1 GTSNPN, CDR2 SVGIG (reference sequence). Trimming took off 1 base at V and 3 bases at J, with 13 bases between the two ends. CDR3 sequence reads: CAWSEGPLIYNSPLHF. CDR3 in DNA: TGTGCCTGGAGTGAAGGGCCGCTTATCTATAATTCACCCCTCCACTTT.

The V call is TRBV24-1, the J call TRBJ2-3; D is undetermined. CDR3 length: 14 residues. Germline lookup yields CDR1 KGHDR and CDR2 SFDVKD. V dropped 4 bases and J dropped 8 bases, with 15 bases sitting between them. In DNA, the CDR3 is TGTGCCACCAGTGACCGTTGGCGGCCGAGTACGCAGTATTTT. Residues: CATSDRWRPSTQYF.

The chain combines TRBV18 with TRBJ2-7, with D perhaps given as TRBD1 or TRBD2 (5 bases each). In germline, CDR1 is KGHSH, CDR2 LQKENI. The CDR3 is made up of 13 amino acids. Trimming took off 4 bases at V and 2 bases at J, with 9 bases between the two ends. The CDR3 region is CASSRDAAYEQYF. The CDR3 nucleotides read TGTGCCAGCTCACGGGACGCAGCCTACGAGCAGTACTTC.

V gene TRBV5-1 combines with J gene TRBJ2-3; no definite D call. From germline, CDR1 is SGHRS and CDR2 YFSETQ. The V end lost 6 bases, the J end lost 1 base, and 9 bases lay between the germline ends. This CDR3 contains 13 residues. The CDR3 loop reads CASTLVGTDTQYF. The DNA of the CDR3 is TGCGCCAGCACCCTGGTGGGCACAGATACGCAGTATTTT.

The chain joins TRBV7-2 to TRBJ2-5; D is ambiguous. From germline, CDR1 is SGHTA and CDR2 FQGNSA. This CDR3 comprises 13 residues. Trimming stripped 4 bases from V and 2 bases from J, with 8 bases between. In DNA, the CDR3 is TGTGCCAGCAGCTCGAGTCGACAAGAGACCCAGTACTTC. This encodes CASSSSRQETQYF.

This chain uses TRBV27 with TRBJ1-6; 9 bases match TRBD1. Germline V gene sequence: CDR1 MNHEY, CDR2 SMNVEV (reference sequence). CDR3 length equals 17 residues. The V gene end was trimmed by 2 bases and the J gene end by 6 bases; junction bases not matched to a gene: 8. CDR3 DNA: TGTGCCAGCAGTTTAATGCTAGGACAGGGGTTTAATTCACCCCTCCACTTT. The encoded protein is CASSLMLGQGFNSPLHF.

The chain joins TRBV10-1 to TRBJ2-2, with 7 bases matching TRBD1. V dropped 8 bases and J dropped 7; count of bases not matched to a gene: 4. Germline assignment: CDR1 WNHNN and CDR2 SYGVQD (reference sequence). This CDR3 has 12 residues. The DNA of the CDR3 is TGCGCCAGCGGGGACAGCGGCGGGGAGCTGTTTTTT. Protein: CASGDSGGELFF.

The chain joins TRBV6-1 to TRBJ1-1; D might be TRBD1 (5 bases). Trimming cost V 1 base and J 1 base, with 10 bases left between them. The CDR3 length is 15 residues. Germline CDR1 and CDR2: MNHNS and SASEGT. The CDR3 sequence is CASSEGGVRNTEAFF. CDR3 coding DNA: TGTGCCAGCAGTGAAGGAGGGGTCAGGAACACTGAAGCTTTCTTT.

This chain joins TRBV5-4 and TRBJ1-1; 11 bases line up with TRBD1. The length of the CDR3 is 14 residues. Germline CDR1 and CDR2: SGHNT and YYREEE (reference sequence). J was trimmed by 6 bases and V by 5 bases; bases with no gene match: 6. The CDR3 spells CASRGTGGYAEAFF. Written as DNA, the CDR3 is TGTGCCAGCAGGGGGACAGGGGGATACGCTGAAGCTTTCTTT.

Worth noting for this clone: This sample includes further DNA sequences coding for the same CDR3. DNA of the CDR3: TGTGCCAGCAGTCCCTGGCGACAGGGGAGTGGCTACACCTTC. Its protein product is CASSPWRQGSGYTF. The V call is TRBV11-3, the J call TRBJ1-2; 8 bases line up with TRBD1. With V trimmed by 6 bases and J by 7 bases, 10 bases remained unmatched. Germline loops: CDR1 SGHNT, CDR2 YENEEA. The CDR3 covers 14 residues.

This chain joins TRBV27 and TRBJ2-3; 9 bases map to TRBD1. This CDR3 comprises 14 residues. V was clipped by 4 bases and J by 4 bases; unmatched bases: 3. From germline, CDR1 is MNHEY and CDR2 SMNVEV (reference sequence). CDR3 sequence reads: CASSSRQGADTQYF. CDR3 sequence (DNA): TGTGCCAGCAGTTCACGACAGGGGGCAGATACGCAGTATTTT.

V and J are TRBV9 and TRBJ1-6; TRBD1 might be the D (5 bases). Germline V gene data show CDR1 as SGDLS and CDR2 as YYNGEE. V lost 0 bases and J lost 6, with 10 bases in between. The CDR3 covers 15 residues. In DNA form, the CDR3 reads TGTGCCAGCAGCGTAGTAACAGGTCCTAATTCACCCCTCCACTTT. It yields the protein CASSVVTGPNSPLHF.

This chain connects TRBV2 to TRBJ2-3; 7 bases match TRBD1. V dropped 6 bases and J dropped 0; count of bases not matched to a gene: 6. CDR3 length: 15 amino acids. Germline V gene data show CDR1 as SNHLY and CDR2 as FYNNEI. CDR3 DNA sequence: TGTGCCAGCAGGACAGGGTTAGGTAGCACAGATACGCAGTATTTT. It encodes CASRTGLGSTDTQYF.

V is TRBV9 and J is TRBJ1-4; 10 bases line up with TRBD1. The CDR3 totals 15 residues. The V gene's germline CDR1 is SGDLS and CDR2 YYNGEE. V shed 3 bases, J shed 8 bases, and the junction held 7 bases outside the gene matches. The CDR3 DNA reads TGTGCCAGCAGCGAGTCCGGGACAGGGGTCGAAAAACTGTTTTTT. Protein: CASSESGTGVEKLFF.

CDR3 loop: CASSSDRVNTEAFF. As DNA, the CDR3 is TGTGCCAGCAGTTCGGACAGGGTGAACACTGAAGCTTTCTTT. The rearrangement uses TRBV5-4 and TRBJ1-1; the match to TRBD1 covers 8 bases. This CDR3 has 14 residues. Per the germline V gene, CDR1 is SGHNT and CDR2 is YYREEE (reference sequence). Unmatched junction bases numbered 3, after V lost 5 bases and J lost 0 bases. Supplemented by reference TRBV5-4 and TRBJ1-1, the full variable domain reads ETGVTQSPTHLIKTRGQQVTLRCSSQSGHNTVSWYQQALGQGPQFIFQYYREEENGRGNFPPRFSGLQFPNYSSELNVNALELDDSALYLCASSSDRVNTEAFFGQGTRLTVV.

This clone was detected once. The chain joins TRBV5-1 to TRBJ2-5; D assignment may be TRBD1 or TRBD2 (5 bases each). This CDR3 spans 15 amino acids. Germline CDR1 and CDR2: SGHRS and YFSETQ. Trimming removed 3 bases from V and 1 base from J, with 13 bases in between. CDR3 DNA: TGCGCCAGCAGCTCAACACCCGGGACCCAAGAGACCCAGTACTTC. This gives the protein CASSSTPGTQETQYF.

The gene calls are TRBV21-1 and TRBJ1-5; TRBD1 was called by the table and not checked on the DNA. TRBV21-1 is designated a pseudogene. The CDR3 loop spans 17 amino acids. CDR3 bases: TGTGCCAGCAGCAAAGCTGTTGGGACAATTAGTGAACAGCCCCAGCATTTT. This translates into CASSKAVGTISEQPQHF.

Here the CDR3 DNA reads TGTGCCAGCAACCCGACAGGGGGCTATGGCTACACCTTC. This gives the protein CASNPTGGYGYTF. The J gene is TRBJ1-2, the V gene TRBV12-3 or TRBV12-4; 9 nucleotides match TRBD1. V gave up 7 bases and J gave up 4 bases; unmatched junction bases: 4. CDR3 length: 13 residues.

The genes are TRBV29-1 and TRBJ2-3; 7 bases agree with TRBD1. V shed 6 bases, J shed 2 bases, and the junction held 17 bases outside the gene matches. The CDR3 sequence is 17 residues long. The germline V gene has CDR1 SQVTM and CDR2 ANQGSEA. The CDR3 DNA reads as TGCAGCGTAACAGGGGAGCAGAGTAATCCCGCCACAGATACGCAGTATTTT. This gives the protein CSVTGEQSNPATDTQYF.

The chain combines TRBV12-5 with TRBJ1-1, with 7 positions matching TRBD1. The germline V gene has CDR1 LGHNT and CDR2 FRNRAP. The CDR3 is 16 residues long. The trim removed 6 bases at V and 0 bases at J, leaving 10 bases unmatched. The DNA of the CDR3 is TGTGCTAGTGGATCGGGACAGCAGTACATGAACACTGAAGCTTTCTTT. Translation: CASGSGQQYMNTEAFF.

This clone has just a few counts. The genes are TRBV12-3 or TRBV12-4 and TRBJ2-7, with D unresolved. The CDR3 spans 13 residues. Trimming took 1 base from V and 4 from J, leaving 8 bases between them. CDR3 sequence reads: CASSLVMGYEQYF. DNA for the CDR3: TGTGCCAGCAGTTTAGTAATGGGTTACGAGCAGTACTTC.

J is TRBJ1-2 and V is TRBV5-1; D is possibly TRBD1 (5 bases). This CDR3 has 15 residues. V gave up 5 bases and J gave up 2 bases, with 16 bases separating them. The V gene's germline CDR1 is SGHRS and CDR2 YFSETQ. The CDR3 bases are TGCGCCAGCAGAGGGGCGGGGCTGAGGAACTATGGCTACACCTTC. Translating gives CASRGAGLRNYGYTF.

The chain has TRBV6-5 and TRBJ1-3, with D hard to call. This CDR3 has 14 residues. CDR1 MNHEY and CDR2 SVGAGI come from the germline V gene. Trimming cost V 2 bases and J 1 base, with 6 bases left between them. CDR3 in amino acids: CASSYVASGNTIYF. DNA of the CDR3: TGTGCCAGCAGTTACGTGGCTTCTGGAAACACCATATATTTT.

The chain joins TRBV5-5 to TRBJ1-5; D gene ambiguous. The germline V gene has CDR1 SGHKS and CDR2 YYEKEE (reference sequence). CDR3 length equals 15 residues. Trimming removed 3 bases from V and 4 bases from J, with 14 bases in between. The CDR3 loop reads CASSSSNSGNQPQHF. In nucleotides, the CDR3 is TGTGCCAGCAGCTCGAGTAACTCTGGTAATCAGCCCCAGCATTTT.

The rearrangement uses TRBV5-4 and TRBJ2-7; 7 nucleotides align to TRBD1. V shed 3 bases and J 2 bases; nucleotides not matched to a gene: 14. The CDR3 has 17 residues. Per the germline V gene, CDR1 is SGHNT and CDR2 is YYREEE (reference sequence). CDR3 in DNA: TGTGCCAGCAGCTCGACTCCCCGGGACAGCGAGACCTACGAGCAGTACTTC. Its protein is CASSSTPRDSETYEQYF.